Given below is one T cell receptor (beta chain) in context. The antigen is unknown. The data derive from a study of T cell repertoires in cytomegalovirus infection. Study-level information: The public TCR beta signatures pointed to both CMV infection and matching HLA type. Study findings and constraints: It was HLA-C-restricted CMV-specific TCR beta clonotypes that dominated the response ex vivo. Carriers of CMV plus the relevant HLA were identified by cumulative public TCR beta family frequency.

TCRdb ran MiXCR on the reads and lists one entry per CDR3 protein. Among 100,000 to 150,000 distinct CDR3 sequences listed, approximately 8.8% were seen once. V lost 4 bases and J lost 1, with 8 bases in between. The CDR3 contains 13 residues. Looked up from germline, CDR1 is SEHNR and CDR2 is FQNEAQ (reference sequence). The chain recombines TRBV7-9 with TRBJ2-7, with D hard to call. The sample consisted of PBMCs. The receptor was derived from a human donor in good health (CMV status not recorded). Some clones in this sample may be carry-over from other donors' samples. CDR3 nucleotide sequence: TGTGCCAGCAGCTCGGACGGTTCCTACGAGCAGTACTTC. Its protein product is CASSSDGSYEQYF.